This TCR beta chain was documented in a study of T cells after yellow fever vaccination. Regarding the study as a whole: FACS-sorted repertoires could harbor abundant contaminating bulk-population clonotypes. A weaker but faster secondary response was observed, peaking on day 5 versus 15.

5'RACE template switching generated TCR cDNA, adding a universal primer site and UMIs. One entry per CDR3 protein results from TCRdb running MiXCR on the 5' RACE reads. The sample lists 120,000 or so distinct CDR3 sequences, under 9% occurring once. The V end lost 5 bases, the J end lost 4 bases, and 15 bases lay between the germline ends. The CDR3 sequence is 15 residues long. A word on this clonotype: Antigen: not known.

The receptor was isolated from a man aged 18 to 30 who received the YFV17D yellow fever vaccine. Sequencing was performed on CD8+ T cells sorted from PBMCs, taken on the day of the yellow fever booster vaccination. V is TRBV12-3 or TRBV12-4 and J is TRBJ2-1, with D uncertain. CDR3 protein: CASSTLPLGYNEQFF. Here the CDR3 DNA reads TGTGCCAGCAGTACCTTACCTCTCGGGTACAATGAGCAGTTCTTC.